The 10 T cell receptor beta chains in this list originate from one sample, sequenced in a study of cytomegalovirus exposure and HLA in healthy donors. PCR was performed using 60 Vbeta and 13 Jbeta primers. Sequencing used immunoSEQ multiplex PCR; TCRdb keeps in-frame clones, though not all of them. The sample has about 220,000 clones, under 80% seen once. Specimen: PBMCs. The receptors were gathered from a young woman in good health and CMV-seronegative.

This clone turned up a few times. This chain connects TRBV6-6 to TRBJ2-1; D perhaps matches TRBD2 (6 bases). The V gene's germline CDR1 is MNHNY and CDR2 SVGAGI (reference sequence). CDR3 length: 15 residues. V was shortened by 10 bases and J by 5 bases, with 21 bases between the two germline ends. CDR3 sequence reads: CATVRPGVRNNEQFF. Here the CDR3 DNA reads TGTGCCACCGTACGTCCGGGGGTCCGTAACAATGAGCAGTTCTTC.

The CDR3 nucleotides are TGTGCCAGCAGGGCAGGGGTTTACAATGAGCAGTTCTTC. Translated: CASRAGVYNEQFF. V usage is TRBV13 and J usage is TRBJ2-1, with a possible D match to TRBD1 (6 bases). The CDR3 sequence is 13 residues long. With 6 bases removed from V and 4 bases from J, the gap between germline ends came to 10 bases. The germline V gene has CDR1 PRHDT and CDR2 FYEKMQ (reference sequence).

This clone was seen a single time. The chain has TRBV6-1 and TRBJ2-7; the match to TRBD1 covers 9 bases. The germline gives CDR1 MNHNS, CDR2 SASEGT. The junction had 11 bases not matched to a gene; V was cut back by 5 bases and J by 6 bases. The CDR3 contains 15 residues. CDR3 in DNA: TGTGCCAGCAGTCAGAGGACAGGGGTCGTCAGCGAGCAGTACTTC. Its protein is CASSQRTGVVSEQYF.

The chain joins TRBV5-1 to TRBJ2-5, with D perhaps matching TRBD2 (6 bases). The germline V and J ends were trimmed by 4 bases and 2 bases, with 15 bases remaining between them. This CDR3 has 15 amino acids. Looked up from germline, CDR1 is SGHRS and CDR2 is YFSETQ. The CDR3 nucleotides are TGCGCCAGCAGCCCCAGCCCGCGGGAACAAGAGACCCAGTACTTC. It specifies CASSPSPREQETQYF. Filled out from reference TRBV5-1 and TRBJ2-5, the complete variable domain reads KAGVTQTPRYLIKTRGQQVTLSCSPISGHRSVSWYQQTPGQGLQFLFEYFSETQRNKGNFPGRFSGRQFSNSRSEMNVSTLELGDSALYLCASSPSPREQETQYFGPGTRLLVL.

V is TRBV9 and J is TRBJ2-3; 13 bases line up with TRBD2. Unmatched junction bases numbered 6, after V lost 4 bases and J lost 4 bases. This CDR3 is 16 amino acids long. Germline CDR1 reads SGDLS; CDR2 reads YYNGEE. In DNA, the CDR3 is TGTGCCAGCAGCATTACTAGCGGGGGGGTTTCAGATACGCAGTATTTT. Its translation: CASSITSGGVSDTQYF.

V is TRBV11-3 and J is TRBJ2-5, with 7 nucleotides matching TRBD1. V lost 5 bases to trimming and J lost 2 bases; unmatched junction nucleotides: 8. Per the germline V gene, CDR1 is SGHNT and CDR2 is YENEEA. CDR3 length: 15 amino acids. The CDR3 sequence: CASSQLRTGQETQYF. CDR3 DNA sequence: TGTGCCAGCAGCCAACTACGGACAGGTCAAGAGACCCAGTACTTC.

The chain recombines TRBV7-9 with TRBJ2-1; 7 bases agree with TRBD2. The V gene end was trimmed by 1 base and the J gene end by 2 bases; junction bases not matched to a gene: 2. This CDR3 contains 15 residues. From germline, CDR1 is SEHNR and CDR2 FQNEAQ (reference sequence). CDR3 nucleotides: TGTGCCAGCAGCTTAGGGCGGGAGCCCTACAATGAGCAGTTCTTC. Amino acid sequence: CASSLGREPYNEQFF.

The CDR3 sequence is CASSLRSTSSYNSPLHF. The CDR3 bases are TGTGCCAGCAGCCTCAGGTCAACGAGCTCCTATAATTCACCCCTCCACTTT. J is TRBJ1-6 and V is TRBV5-8, with unresolved D. Germline V CDR1 and CDR2: SGHTS, YDEGEE. The CDR3 has 17 amino acids. Trimming removed 4 bases from V and 0 bases from J, with 14 bases in between.

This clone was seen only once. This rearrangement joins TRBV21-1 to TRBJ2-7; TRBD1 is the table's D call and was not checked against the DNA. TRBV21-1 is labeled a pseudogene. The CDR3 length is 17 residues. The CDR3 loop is CASSKIGGTGQTYEQYF. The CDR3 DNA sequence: TGTGCCAGCAGCAAAATCGGTGGGACAGGACAGACCTACGAGCAGTACTTC.

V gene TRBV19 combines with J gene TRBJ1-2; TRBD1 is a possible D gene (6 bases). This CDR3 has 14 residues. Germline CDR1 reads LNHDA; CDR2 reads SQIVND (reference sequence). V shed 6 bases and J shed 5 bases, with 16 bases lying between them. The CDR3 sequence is CASSITGTGYGYTF. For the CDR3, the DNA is TGTGCCAGTAGCATAACAGGGACGGGATATGGCTACACCTTC.